This TCR beta chain appears in the sequencing data of a study of a mutant IDH1 vaccine in newly diagnosed glioma. Germline-derived CDR1 and CDR2 are MNHEY and SMNVEV (reference sequence). This CDR3 comprises 14 residues. Deletions cut 0 bases from V and 3 bases from J, with 8 bases between. Repertoires were generated with immunoSEQ multiplex PCR, while TCRdb's copy carries only in-frame clones and drops some. The repertoire includes 60,000 to 75,000 clones, about 88% of them detected once, and roughly 2% sits in the top ten. Documented time point: week 35, safety follow-up. A 20-mer mutant IDH1 peptide at 300 ug was injected subcutaneously with topical imiquimod. The sample holds a few counts of this clone. Its cognate antigen is unknown.

The source was PBMCs, collected from a glioma patient whose treatment included an IDH1 peptide vaccine. This rearrangement joins TRBV27 to TRBJ1-2, with no clear D. This TCR was sampled from a man between 25 and 39 years old with glioma. The CDR3 sequence is CASSLSGMDYGYTF. CDR3 nucleotide sequence: TGTGCCAGCAGTTTATCAGGGATGGACTATGGCTACACCTTC.